The 27 T cell receptor beta chains given below trace back to one sample, sequenced in a study of blood T cell repertoires in COVID-19. Assay: immunoSEQ multiplex PCR; the TCRdb copy retains only in-frame clones and omits some. The sample shows approximately 93,000 clones, about 77% of them seen only once. The specimen was peripheral blood. Receptors originate from a woman at least 80 years old with acute or convalescent COVID-19.

The gene calls are TRBV9 and TRBJ2-2; D perhaps matches TRBD1 (5 bases). The germline V gene encodes CDR1 SGDLS and CDR2 YYNGEE. This CDR3 has 15 amino acids. The ends were cut back, 0 bases at V and 2 bases at J, with 8 bases in the middle. The DNA for the CDR3 is TGTGCCAGCAGCGTAGGAACAGGAAACACCGGGGAGCTGTTTTTT. It encodes CASSVGTGNTGELFF.

J is TRBJ2-1 and V is TRBV9; D perhaps matches TRBD1 (6 bases). Germline CDR1 SGDLS, CDR2 YYNGEE. This CDR3 has 15 amino acids. The V end lost 4 bases, the J end lost 3 bases, and 14 bases lay between the germline ends. The CDR3 DNA sequence: TGTGCCAGCAGCCGAACCGACAGGAACTACAATGAGCAGTTCTTC. As protein: CASSRTDRNYNEQFF. Complete variable domain (other parts from reference TRBV9 and TRBJ2-1): DSGVTQTPKHLITATGQRVTLRCSPRSGDLSVYWYQQSLDQGLQFLIQYYNGEERAKGNILERFSAQQFPDLHSELNLSSLELGDSALYFCASSRTDRNYNEQFFGPGTRLTVL.

This chain joins TRBV27 and TRBJ1-2; 7 nucleotides line up with TRBD1. V lost 4 bases and J lost 8; bases outside the gene matches: 10. This CDR3 has 14 amino acids. In germline, CDR1 is MNHEY, CDR2 SMNVEV (reference sequence). CDR3 in amino acids: CASSSKTGLYGYTF. The CDR3 DNA reads as TGTGCCAGCAGTTCCAAGACAGGGCTGTACGGCTACACCTTC.

The sample holds a few counts of this clone. V usage is TRBV28 and J usage is TRBJ1-6; TRBD1 might be the D (6 bases). The CDR3 is 15 residues long. Trimming took 6 bases from V and 7 from J, leaving 16 bases between them. Germline CDR1 and CDR2: MDHEN and SYDVKM. CDR3 DNA: TGTGCCAGCAGCGACGCCGGGACAATGAATTCACCCCTCCACTTT. Its translation is CASSDAGTMNSPLHF.

The rearrangement joins TRBV28 to TRBJ2-5; maybe TRBD1 (6 bases). The germline V gene has CDR1 MDHEN and CDR2 SYDVKM. V was pared by 6 bases and J by 1 base, with 15 bases between. This CDR3 is 15 amino acids long. CDR3 residues: CASRARDTVQETQYF. DNA of the CDR3: TGTGCCAGCAGGGCCCGGGACACTGTCCAAGAGACCCAGTACTTC.

This clone was detected only once. The V gene is TRBV10-3, the J gene TRBJ1-3, with 9 bases fitting TRBD1. The V and J ends lost 4 bases and 3 bases, in that order; junction bases with no gene match: 7. The CDR3 contains 16 residues. Germline assignment: CDR1 ENHRY and CDR2 SYGVKD. CDR3 region: CAISAHRGLNGNTIYF. DNA for the CDR3: TGTGCCATCAGTGCCCACAGGGGGCTAAATGGAAACACCATATATTTT.

CDR3 region: CASSYLGQGVRAFF. CDR3 in DNA: TGTGCCAGCAGTTACCTCGGACAGGGGGTAAGGGCTTTCTTT. The chain couples TRBV6-6 to TRBJ1-1; 10 bases are a match to TRBD1. Germline V CDR1 and CDR2: MNHNY, SVGAGI (reference sequence). Trimming cost V 2 bases and J 11 bases; bases outside gene matches: 8. The CDR3 has 14 amino acids.

J is TRBJ2-3 and V is TRBV19, with D perhaps matching TRBD1 (5 bases). Between the trimmed V and J ends, which lost 7 bases and 5 bases, there was a span of 16 bases. The CDR3 extends over 14 amino acids. Germline values: CDR1 LNHDA, CDR2 SQIVND (reference sequence). The DNA for the CDR3 is TGTGCCAGTACTCTCGGCAGGGTGGGAGATACGCAGTATTTT. Translating gives CASTLGRVGDTQYF.

This clone came up once. The chain is built from TRBV7-2 and TRBJ1-1, with 10 positions matching TRBD1. The CDR3 length is 14 residues. Germline V lookup: CDR1 SGHTA, CDR2 FQGNSA. The ends lost 0 bases at V and 10 bases at J; junction bases unmatched: 5. CDR3: CASSLAGTGVGAFF. The CDR3 DNA reads as TGTGCCAGCAGCTTAGCCGGGACAGGGGTAGGAGCTTTCTTT.

The CDR3 loop reads CASSHALTGGGFTGELFF. The CDR3 region has the DNA TGTGCCAGCAGCCACGCCCTAACAGGGGGCGGTTTCACCGGGGAGCTGTTTTTT. The gene calls are TRBV4-2 and TRBJ2-2, with 9 bases matching TRBD1. The germline CDR1 and CDR2 sequences are LGHNA and YNFKEQ. The CDR3 has 18 amino acids. The junction had 12 bases not matched to a gene; V was cut back by 3 bases and J by 4 bases.

V is TRBV7-9 and J is TRBJ1-2; 8 nucleotides match TRBD1. The germline V gene encodes CDR1 SEHNR and CDR2 FQNEAQ (reference sequence). V lost 5 bases and J lost 0; bases outside the gene matches: 2. This CDR3 has 14 residues. CDR3 nucleotide sequence: TGTGCCAGCAGCGAACAGGGGGCTAACTATGGCTACACCTTC. Its protein is CASSEQGANYGYTF.

The CDR3 nucleotides are TGTGCCAGCAGGGGTTCGAGGGAGGTAGTATATGGCTACACCTTC. Amino acid sequence: CASRGSREVVYGYTF. The chain uses TRBV6-5 and TRBJ1-2, with unresolved D. This CDR3 contains 15 residues. V lost 6 bases and J 5 bases, leaving 19 bases between the germline ends. Germline CDR1 reads MNHEY; CDR2 reads SVGAGI.

The V and J genes are TRBV11-2 and TRBJ2-3; possibly TRBD2 for D (6 bases). Trimming pared 5 bases from V and 5 bases from J, leaving 17 bases between. The CDR3 contains 15 residues. CDR1 is SGHAT, CDR2 FQNNGV, per germline. CDR3 DNA: TGTGCCAGCAGCGCCCGGGACTTAAGTCGAGATACGCAGTATTTT. Residues: CASSARDLSRDTQYF.

This chain connects TRBV19 to TRBJ1-6; TRBD1 matches at 9 bases. Trimming at V came to 5 bases and at J to 9 bases, leaving 5 bases not matched to a gene. Germline V gene lookup returns CDR1 LNHDA and CDR2 SQIVND (reference sequence). The CDR3 contains 14 residues. The chain's CDR3 is CASSSGQGGSPLHF. DNA for the CDR3: TGTGCCAGTAGTTCGGGACAGGGAGGTTCACCCCTCCACTTT.

The chain recombines TRBV12-5 with TRBJ2-5; maybe TRBD1 (5 bases). The V gene's germline CDR1 is LGHNT and CDR2 FRNRAP. V was clipped by 5 bases and J by 2 bases, with 12 bases between them. This CDR3 spans 14 amino acids. The CDR3 DNA is TGTGCTAGTGGTCGCGGACACGTACAAGAGACCCAGTACTTC. Protein: CASGRGHVQETQYF.

J is TRBJ2-2 and V is TRBV4-2, with 8 bases fitting TRBD1. The CDR3 totals 16 residues. The J segment lost 5 bases and the V segment lost 3 bases, leaving 8 bases of the junction unmatched. Germline CDR1 and CDR2: LGHNA and YNFKEQ. The CDR3 reads CASSQDGQGRTGELFF. The DNA of the CDR3 is TGTGCCAGCAGCCAGGACGGACAGGGTAGAACCGGGGAGCTGTTTTTT.

The gene calls are TRBV7-9 and TRBJ2-7; TRBD1 is a possible D gene (6 bases). Trimming stripped 1 base from V and 2 bases from J, with 9 bases between. Germline CDR1 and CDR2: SEHNR and FQNEAQ (reference sequence). CDR3 size: 14 residues. CDR3 in amino acids: CASSLVGQTYEQYF. In DNA, the CDR3 is TGTGCCAGCAGCTTAGTTGGACAGACCTACGAGCAGTACTTC.

V is TRBV5-6 and J is TRBJ2-7, with 9 bases fitting TRBD1. CDR1 and CDR2 from the germline V gene are SGHDT and YYEEEE. The CDR3 covers 13 residues. V trimming: 2 bases; J trimming: 5 bases; junction bases outside the gene matches: 2. For the CDR3, the DNA is TGTGCCAGCAGCTTCGGACAGGGGCACGAGCAGTACTTC. Amino acids: CASSFGQGHEQYF.

The chain employs TRBV9 and TRBJ2-7; TRBD2 matches at 14 bases. The CDR3 has 16 residues. Per germline, CDR1 SGDLS and CDR2 YYNGEE. Trimming cost V 2 bases and J 7 bases; bases outside gene matches: 8. CDR3 in DNA: TGTGCCAGCAGCGTCGGGACTAGCGGGAGTCTTCGTGAGCAGTACTTC. Its translation: CASSVGTSGSLREQYF.

CDR3 DNA: TGTGCCAGCAGTTTTTCGAGTGAAAAACTGTTTTTT. Its translation is CASSFSSEKLFF. V gene TRBV12-3 or TRBV12-4 combines with J gene TRBJ1-4; D is ambiguous. The CDR3 is 12 amino acids. V was pared by 3 bases and J by 7 bases, with 6 bases between.

The gene calls are TRBV9 and TRBJ2-1; 9 bases match TRBD2. This CDR3 is built from 18 residues. Trimming cost V 4 bases and J 0 bases; bases outside gene matches: 11. Germline V gene sequence: CDR1 SGDLS, CDR2 YYNGEE. The CDR3 region is CASSSQRGAPSSYNEQFF. CDR3 sequence (DNA): TGTGCCAGCAGCTCGCAGCGGGGGGCCCCCAGCTCCTACAATGAGCAGTTCTTC.

The chain uses TRBV6-5 and TRBJ2-7, with D perhaps matching TRBD2 (6 bases). Germline assignment: CDR1 MNHEY and CDR2 SVGAGI. The CDR3 covers 16 residues. The V and J ends lost 2 bases and 2 bases respectively, with 16 bases between them. CDR3 sequence reads: CASSYTVRGRTYEQYF. The CDR3 region has the DNA TGTGCCAGCAGTTACACAGTACGAGGGAGGACCTACGAGCAGTACTTC.

This clone appeared a few times. The CDR3 bases are TGTGCCAGCTCACCCTTACAGGGACGAGGTGGAAACACCATATATTTT. This sequence encodes CASSPLQGRGGNTIYF. The V call is TRBV18, the J call TRBJ1-3; maybe TRBD1 (6 bases). V lost 3 bases to trimming and J lost 3 bases, with 15 bases between them. The CDR3 has 16 residues. Germline assignment: CDR1 KGHSH and CDR2 LQKENI.

The V gene is TRBV15, the J gene TRBJ2-2; maybe TRBD2 (5 bases). Germline values: CDR1 LNHNV, CDR2 YYDKDF (reference sequence). CDR3 length equals 16 residues. V lost 4 bases and J lost 4, with 16 bases in between. The DNA for the CDR3 is TGTGCCACCAGCACCAGGACCCGGGGAGCCACCGGGGAGCTGTTTTTT. Its protein product is CATSTRTRGATGELFF.

In its sample, this clone was seen many times. The rearrangement uses TRBV7-2 and TRBJ2-7, with 7 bases that match TRBD2. Germline trimming cut 7 bases from V and 0 bases from J; bases unmatched to any gene: 3. Germline V gives CDR1 SGHTA, CDR2 FQGNSA. The CDR3 spans 13 residues. The CDR3 here is CASKGTTSYEQYF. CDR3 nucleotides: TGTGCCAGCAAAGGGACTACCTCCTACGAGCAGTACTTC.

The chain joins TRBV7-2 to TRBJ2-7; TRBD1 agrees at 11 bases. The germline V gene has CDR1 SGHTA and CDR2 FQGNSA. The CDR3 sequence is 14 residues long. The J segment lost 5 bases and the V segment lost 1 base, leaving 1 base of the junction unmatched. CDR3 sequence reads: CASSLGTGGNEQYF. The CDR3 coding sequence is TGTGCCAGCAGCTTAGGGACAGGGGGCAACGAGCAGTACTTC.

This clone was seen a few times. The J gene is TRBJ1-5, the V gene TRBV30; D perhaps matches TRBD1 (5 bases). The CDR3 runs to 17 residues. V lost 1 base to trimming and J lost 6 bases, with 22 bases between them. Germline-derived CDR1 and CDR2 are GTSNPN and SVGIG (reference sequence). The CDR3 nucleotides are TGTGCCTGGAGTGATGGGGGGGGTTGGTCGGTAAGTCAGCCCCAGCATTTT. Amino acid sequence: CAWSDGGGWSVSQPQHF.